This is a list of T cell receptor beta chains from one sample in a study of identical twins. Via MiXCR, TCRdb re-called the 5' RACE reads, giving one row per CDR3 protein. The table shows about 1.7 million distinct CDR3 sequences, with more than 30% occurring only once. Sequences were obtained from cord blood. The receptors shown here come from a newborn girl in good health. Both conserved end residues are part of each CDR3. A D gene is named only where the DNA matches it firmly. Only some rows state a clone size, as once, few, many or a class for expanded clones.

. | TRBJ1-2 | . | TRBV6-4 | TGTGCCAGCTGGAAAGAGACAGAATTATCCTCAGCTAACTATGGCTACACCTTC | CASWKETELSSANYGYTF
. | TRBJ2-1 | few | TRBV7-9 | TGTGCCAGCAGCTTAGTCGGCGGGGGCGGAGACAATGAGCAGTTCTTC | CASSLVGGGGDNEQFF
TRBD2 | TRBJ2-3 | . | TRBV7-8 | TGTGCCAGCAGCTTATCTGGCGGGGGGGGAGATACGCAGTATTTT | CASSLSGGGGDTQYF
. | TRBJ2-3 | . | TRBV5-1 | TGCGCCAGCAGAGAGGGTTCTAGCACAGATACGCAGTATTTT | CASREGSSTDTQYF
TRBD2 | TRBJ2-1 | . | TRBV20-1 | TGCAGTGCTAGGGAAACCGGGACTAGGAGGTTCAATGAGCAGTTCTTC | CSARETGTRRFNEQFF
TRBD2 | TRBJ2-7 | . | TRBV4-1 | TGCGCCAGCAGCCAAGATCAGGGTAGCGGGTCCTACAATGAGCAGTACTTC | CASSQDQGSGSYNEQYF
TRBD2 | TRBJ2-7 | . | TRBV4-1 | TGCGCCAGCAGCCAAGATGGGAGCGGGAGGGACGAGCAGTACTTC | CASSQDGSGRDEQYF
. | TRBJ2-3 | . | TRBV19 | TGTGCCAGTAGCACGGCCGGGGGAGGAAGCACAGATACGCAGTATTTT | CASSTAGGGSTDTQYF
TRBD2 | TRBJ2-4 | many | TRBV12-3/TRBV12-4 | TGTGCCAGCAGTTTCAAGCCTAGCGGAGCCAAAAACATTCAGTACTTC | CASSFKPSGAKNIQYF
. | TRBJ2-7 | . | TRBV28 | TGTGCCAGCAGTTTATCGGCGGGTTCGGGAGAGCAGTACTTC | CASSLSAGSGEQYF
. | TRBJ2-4 | few | TRBV9 | TGTGCCAGCAGCGTATTTGGGGGTGAGGGAAACATTCAGTACTTC | CASSVFGGEGNIQYF
. | TRBJ1-5 | few | TRBV20-1 | TGCAGTGCCGGGACGTCTAGCAATCAGCCCCAGCATTTT | CSAGTSSNQPQHF
. | TRBJ2-6 | many | TRBV28 | TGTGCCAGCAGTCCCCCTAGCTCTGGGGCCAACGTCCTGACTTTC | CASSPPSSGANVLTF
TRBD1 | TRBJ2-5 | . | TRBV19 | TGTGCCAGTAGTTCAAGGGGACAGGGTCTTGAAGAGACCCAGTACTTC | CASSSRGQGLEETQYF
. | TRBJ2-2 | . | TRBV5-1 | TGCGCCAGCAGCTTGCTCCTAGGTATAACCACCGGGGAGCTGTTTTTT | CASSLLLGITTGELFF
TRBD2 | TRBJ2-3 | . | TRBV4-1 | TGCGCCAGCAGTCGAGGACTAGCGGGGGGGGACGGAGTCAGCACAGATACGCAGTATTTT | CASSRGLAGGDGVSTDTQYF
. | TRBJ2-4 | once | TRBV11-2 | TGTGCCAGCAGCTTAGTTCCCAGGGCTGAAGACATTCAGTACTTC | CASSLVPRAEDIQYF
. | TRBJ2-7 | . | TRBV12-3/TRBV12-4 | TGTGCCAGCAGCCATTCCGGAACTGACTACGAGCAGTACTTC | CASSHSGTDYEQYF
TRBD2 | TRBJ2-7 | many | TRBV14 | TGTGCCAGCAGCCAAACTAGCGGGTTCTCCTACGAGCAGTACTTC | CASSQTSGFSYEQYF
. | TRBJ1-1 | . | TRBV28 | TGTGCCAGCAGTTTATACGGGGATGCTTTCTTT | CASSLYGDAFF
. | TRBJ2-1 | . | TRBV7-9 | TGTGCCAGCAGCTCCACGCCAGTCTACAATGAGCAGTTCTTC | CASSSTPVYNEQFF
TRBD1 | TRBJ2-1 | . | TRBV10-3 | TGTGCCATCAGTGTACGGATTGGGGGGACAGGGGGCGGTGAGCAGTTCTTC | CAISVRIGGTGGGEQFF
TRBD1 | TRBJ1-1 | few | TRBV29-1 | TGCAGCGTGGACAGGGAGACTGAAGCTTTCTTT | CSVDRETEAFF
. | TRBJ1-3 | . | TRBV7-2 | TGTGCCAGCAGCTTAAAAGGAGACACCATATATTTT | CASSLKGDTIYF
. | TRBJ1-2 | . | TRBV5-1 | TGCGCCAGCAGCCCCCTTCGGGGATCCAACTATGGCTACACCTTC | CASSPLRGSNYGYTF
TRBD2 | TRBJ2-1 | few | TRBV6-6 | TGTGCCAGCAGAATTAAGGGGACTAGCGGGAGAAATGAGCAGTTCTTC | CASRIKGTSGRNEQFF
. | TRBJ2-1 | few | TRBV20-1 | TGCAGTGCTAGAGTCCCAACCCGCCAAGTTGAGCAGTTCTTC | CSARVPTRQVEQFF
. | TRBJ2-1 | . | TRBV27 | TGTGCCAGCAGTCCAAACAGGGGAGGAGAGACCCAGTTCTTC | CASSPNRGGETQFF
TRBD1 | TRBJ1-1 | . | TRBV12-3/TRBV12-4 | TGTGCCAGCAGTGAGAAGGGACAGCAAAACGGGGCCACTGAAGCTTTCTTT | CASSEKGQQNGATEAFF
. | TRBJ1-4 | few | TRBV4-1 | TGCGCCAGCAGCCAAGATCTCGGGCCGCTTAATGAAAAACTGTTTTTT | CASSQDLGPLNEKLFF
. | TRBJ1-1 | . | TRBV19 | TGTGCCAGTAGTTACCTCCCGGGACAAAGTAACACTGAAGCTTTCTTT | CASSYLPGQSNTEAFF
. | TRBJ2-3 | . | TRBV5-1 | TGCGCCAGCAGTAGTGGGGGACCCACAGATGCGCAGTATTTT | CASSSGGPTDAQYF
TRBD2 | TRBJ2-1 | . | TRBV6-5 | TGTGCCAGCAGTTACTCGACTCTAGCGGGATACCGGCAGGAGCAGTTCTTC | CASSYSTLAGYRQEQFF
. | TRBJ2-3 | . | TRBV2 | TGTGCCAGCAGAGGGGACCGCGCAGATACGCAGTATTTT | CASRGDRADTQYF
. | TRBJ1-2 | . | TRBV18 | TGTGCCAGCTCACCAGGGACAACAACAGGGAGAGGCTATGGCTACACCTTC | CASSPGTTTGRGYGYTF
. | TRBJ2-1 | few | TRBV2 | TGTGCCAGCAGTGAAGCACGACAGAAGTACAATGAGCAGTTCTTC | CASSEARQKYNEQFF
. | TRBJ2-7 | few | TRBV2 | TGTGCCGGCCGCTTATGGCCGGTTCACGAGCAGTACTTC | CAGRLWPVHEQYF
. | TRBJ2-7 | . | TRBV5-1 | TGCGCCAGCAGCTTGACAGGACTCTTATACAATGAGCAGTACTTC | CASSLTGLLYNEQYF
. | TRBJ1-5 | once | TRBV5-1 | TGCGCCAGCAGGGGGAGGGAGGAACAGCCCCGGCATTTT | CASRGREEQPRHF
TRBD2 | TRBJ2-4 | few | TRBV15 | TGTGCCACCAGCAGATCGCCGGGAGGTTCGGACATTCAGTACTTC | CATSRSPGGSDIQYF
TRBD1 | TRBJ1-1 | . | TRBV10-3 | TGTGCCATCAGTGAGTCGAGGGGGACAGTGAACACTGAAGCTTTCTTT | CAISESRGTVNTEAFF
. | TRBJ1-4 | . | TRBV19 | TGTGGGACTCAGGGGAACGGCGAAAAACTGTTTTTT | CGTQGNGEKLFF
TRBD2 | TRBJ2-3 | . | TRBV10-3 | TGTGCCATCACGCGGGGGGGGACAGATACGCAGTATTTT | CAITRGGTDTQYF
TRBD2 | TRBJ2-7 | . | TRBV10-2 | TGCGCCAGCAGGCCGCCTAGCGGCTTCAAATACGAGCAGTACTTC | CASRPPSGFKYEQYF
. | TRBJ1-2 | . | TRBV27 | TGTGCCGGCAGTTTATCGGCCCCCACAGAGTTCTATGGCTACACCTTC | CAGSLSAPTEFYGYTF
. | TRBJ2-1 | few | TRBV20-1 | TGCAGTGCTAGATTTGGGTCTAGCAGAGTCAATGAGCAGTTCTTC | CSARFGSSRVNEQFF
TRBD2 | TRBJ2-3 | . | TRBV5-6 | TGTGCCAGCAGCTTGAAGAAGGCTAGCGGGGGTTACGCTACAGATACGCAGTATTTT | CASSLKKASGGYATDTQYF
. | TRBJ2-1 | many | TRBV7-2 | TGTGCCAGCAGCTTTCGGGGGCCCTCCTACAATGAGCAGTTCTTC | CASSFRGPSYNEQFF
. | TRBJ2-1 | . | TRBV20-1 | TGCAGTGCTAGAGATGCTAGCGCGTACAATGAGCAGTTCTTC | CSARDASAYNEQFF
. | TRBJ1-4 | . | TRBV9 | TGTGCCAGCAGCGTTACGACAGGTCGGGATGAAAAACTGTTTTTT | CASSVTTGRDEKLFF
TRBD1 | TRBJ2-5 | . | TRBV9 | TGTGCCAGCAGCGCAGGGGGACACCTAGAGACCCAGTACTTC | CASSAGGHLETQYF
. | TRBJ2-1 | few | TRBV7-9 | TGTGCCAGCAGCCAAATAGGGCTAGTTATAAATGAGCAGTTCTTC | CASSQIGLVINEQFF
TRBD2 | TRBJ2-1 | . | TRBV20-1 | TGCAGTGCTAGAGATACTAGCGGACGACTCTCCTACAATGAGCAGTTCTTC | CSARDTSGRLSYNEQFF
TRBD1 | TRBJ1-4 | few | TRBV4-1 | TGCGCCAGCAGCCCTCTGGACAGGGGACGGACAACTAATGAAAAACTGTTTTTT | CASSPLDRGRTTNEKLFF